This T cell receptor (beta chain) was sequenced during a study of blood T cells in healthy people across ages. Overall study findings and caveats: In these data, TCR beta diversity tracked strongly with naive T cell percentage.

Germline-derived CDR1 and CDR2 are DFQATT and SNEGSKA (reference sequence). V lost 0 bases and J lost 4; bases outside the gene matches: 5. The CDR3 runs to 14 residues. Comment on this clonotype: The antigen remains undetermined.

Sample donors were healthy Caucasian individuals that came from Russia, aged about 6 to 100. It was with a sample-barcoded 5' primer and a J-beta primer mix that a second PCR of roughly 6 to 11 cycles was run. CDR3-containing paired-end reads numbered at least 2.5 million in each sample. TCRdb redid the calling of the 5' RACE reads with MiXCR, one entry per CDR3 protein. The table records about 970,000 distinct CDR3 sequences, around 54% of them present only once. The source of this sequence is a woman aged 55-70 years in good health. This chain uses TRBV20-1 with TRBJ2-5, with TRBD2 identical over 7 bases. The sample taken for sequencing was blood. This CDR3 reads CSARDAGRVETQYF. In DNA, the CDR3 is TGCAGTGCTAGAGACGCGGGGAGGGTAGAGACCCAGTACTTC.